This T cell receptor beta chain was profiled in a study of T cell responses to AZD1222 COVID-19 vaccine. Study information: Second-dose schedules of about 4 or about 12 weeks were combined. Study-level results: A mostly white British donor set with more females was recruited, and clonal diversity was possibly underestimated. Close to half of all spike-specific TCRs reportedly target regions of the variants that are unmutated.

The CDR3 has 13 amino acids. V was shortened by 3 bases and J by 1 base, with 6 bases between the two germline ends. As concerns this clone: Antigen unknown.

Generated by immunoSEQ multiplex PCR, the TCRdb table keeps only in-frame clones and is missing some. The sample has 100,000 to 120,000 clones, about 85% seen once; the top ten hold 2.5% to 3.5%. The receptor was isolated from an adult in good health. The specimen comprised peripheral blood, sampled on day 0 of AZD1222 vaccination. The chain links TRBV12-3 or TRBV12-4 to TRBJ1-1, with unresolved D. The CDR3 region has the DNA TGTGCCAGCAGTTTTGGCCGGAACACTGAAGCTTTCTTT. Amino acid sequence: CASSFGRNTEAFF.